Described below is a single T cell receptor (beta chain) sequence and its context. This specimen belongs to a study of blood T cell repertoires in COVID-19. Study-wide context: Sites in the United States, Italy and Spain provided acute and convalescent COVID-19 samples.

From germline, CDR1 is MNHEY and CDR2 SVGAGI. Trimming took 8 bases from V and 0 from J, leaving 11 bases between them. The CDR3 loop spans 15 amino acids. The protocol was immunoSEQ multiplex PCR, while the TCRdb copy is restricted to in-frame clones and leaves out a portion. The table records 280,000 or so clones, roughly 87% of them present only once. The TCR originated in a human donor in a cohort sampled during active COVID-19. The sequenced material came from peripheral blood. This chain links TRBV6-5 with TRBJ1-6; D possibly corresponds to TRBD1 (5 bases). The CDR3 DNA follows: TGTGCCAGCCTAGACAGACGCTCCTATAATTCACCCCTCCACTTT. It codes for CASLDRRSYNSPLHF.